This TCR beta chain was sequenced during a study of blood T cells in healthy people across ages. Trimming removed 0 bases at V and 2 bases at J, with 9 bases between. Germline values: CDR1 SGDLS, CDR2 YYNGEE. The length of the CDR3 is 14 residues. This clonotype has more than one count but fewer than ten. Sample-barcoded 5' priming and a J-beta primer mix drove a second PCR of about 7 to 12 cycles. No fewer than 3 million CDR3-containing paired-end reads came from each sample. TCRdb redid the calling of the 5' RACE reads with MiXCR, one entry per CDR3 protein. In the table there are about 680,000 distinct CDR3 sequences, more than 40% of which are singletons.

The clonotype comes from a woman aged 60-75 years in good health. Material for sequencing was blood. V gene TRBV9 combines with J gene TRBJ2-7; no clear D gene. This CDR3 reads CASSVGTVAYEQYF. CDR3 bases: TGTGCCAGCAGCGTAGGTACGGTGGCCTACGAGCAGTACTTC. Supplemented by reference TRBV9 and TRBJ2-7, the full variable domain reads DSGVTQTPKHLITATGQRVTLRCSPRSGDLSVYWYQQSLDQGLQFLIQYYNGEERAKGNILERFSAQQFPDLHSELNLSSLELGDSALYFCASSVGTVAYEQYFGPGTRLTVT.